This TCR beta chain was captured in a study of OX40 agonist ivuxolimab in advanced cancers. Study information: Ivuxolimab doses were 0.01, 0.1, 0.3, 1.5, 3 or 10 mg/kg every 2 weeks.

Sequenced by immunoSEQ multiplex PCR; TCRdb stores in-frame clones only, minus some. The sample holds tens of thousands of clones, approximately 84% seen once. This CDR3 spans 15 amino acids. Germline CDR1 and CDR2: MGHRA and YSYEKL. The V end was cut by 2 bases, the J end by 0 bases, with 10 bases between. The TCR was taken from an adult with an advanced solid tumor such as melanoma, head and neck, liver or kidney cancer. The sample consisted of CD4+ or CD8+ T cells sorted from blood, taken in a trial of the OX40 agonist ivuxolimab. V and J are TRBV4-1 and TRBJ1-1; TRBD1 might be the D (6 bases). CDR3 loop: CASSQQQGLNTEAFF. CDR3 nucleotide sequence: TGCGCCAGCAGCCAACAACAGGGATTGAACACTGAAGCTTTCTTT.